The next 10 T cell receptor beta chains were all read from a single sample in a study of shared clonotypes between healthy human individuals. TCRdb keeps only in-frame clones here, not all; method: immunoSEQ multiplex PCR. The profile shows about 2,500,000 clones, more than 80% of them singletons. The specimen sequenced was naive CD4+ T cells sorted from blood. The subset was: CD45RA+ positively selected. The receptors were gathered from a man aged 18 to 29 in good health.

The chain is built from TRBV11-2 and TRBJ2-3, with D uncertain. Between the trimmed V and J ends, which lost 0 bases and 1 base, there was a span of 8 bases. Germline V gives CDR1 SGHAT, CDR2 FQNNGV. This CDR3 region has 15 residues. Written as DNA, the CDR3 is TGTGCCAGCAGCTTAGAAGGTAGCCGCACAGATACGCAGTATTTT. Translated: CASSLEGSRTDTQYF.

V is TRBV11-2 and J is TRBJ1-2; 7 nucleotides align to TRBD1. Losses at the gene ends were 4 bases for V and 0 bases for J; bases not matched to a gene: 11. The germline CDR1 and CDR2 sequences are SGHAT and FQNNGV. This CDR3 has 17 amino acids. In nucleotides, the CDR3 is TGTGCCAGCAGCTACGCCCCGGGACAGCCAGCTAACTATGGCTACACCTTC. It encodes CASSYAPGQPANYGYTF.

This clone has only one observation. V usage is TRBV6-5 and J usage is TRBJ2-1; 7 positions match TRBD2. The CDR3 runs to 14 residues. Trimming cost V 7 bases and J 2 bases; bases outside gene matches: 5. In germline, CDR1 is MNHEY, CDR2 SVGAGI. The CDR3 reads CASTSSGPYNEQFF. The CDR3, as DNA: TGTGCCAGCACCTCTAGCGGACCCTACAATGAGCAGTTCTTC.

The chain is built from TRBV27 and TRBJ1-5; TRBD1 is a possible D gene (5 bases). The V gene lost 6 bases and the J gene lost 9 bases, with 15 bases spanning the gap. Germline values: CDR1 MNHEY, CDR2 SMNVEV (reference sequence). This CDR3 region has 13 residues. CDR3 sequence reads: CASSLGHSGPQHF. CDR3 DNA sequence: TGTGCCAGCAGCCTGGGGCACTCAGGGCCCCAGCATTTT.

The rearrangement uses TRBV5-1 and TRBJ1-3; 7 bases align to TRBD1. This CDR3 has 16 residues. The trim removed 3 bases at V and 3 bases at J, leaving 9 bases unmatched. From germline, CDR1 is SGHRS and CDR2 YFSETQ. CDR3: CASSSRQGGDGNTIYF. The CDR3 DNA follows: TGCGCCAGCAGCTCCCGTCAGGGGGGAGATGGAAACACCATATATTTT.

The V gene is TRBV28, the J gene TRBJ1-5; D ambiguous. The CDR3 consists of 15 residues. Germline V CDR1 and CDR2: MDHEN, SYDVKM. V lost 4 bases to trimming and J lost 6 bases, with 16 bases between them. The CDR3 reads CASSSPRPGSQPQHF. The CDR3, as DNA: TGTGCCAGCAGTTCCCCCAGGCCTGGGAGTCAGCCCCAGCATTTT.

The gene calls are TRBV7-3 and TRBJ1-6; D not certain. V lost 2 bases and J lost 0, with 5 bases in between. The CDR3 spans 15 residues. From germline, CDR1 is SGHTA and CDR2 FQGTGA. The CDR3 region has the DNA TGTGCCAGCAGCTTAGGCAACTCCTATAATTCACCCCTCCACTTT. It codes for CASSLGNSYNSPLHF.

The rearrangement links TRBV6-6 to TRBJ2-2; D is perhaps TRBD1 (6 bases). Germline assignment: CDR1 MNHNY and CDR2 SVGAGI (reference sequence). V lost 11 bases and J 2 bases, leaving 12 bases between the germline ends. This CDR3 contains 13 residues. The CDR3 nucleotides read TGTGCCGGCTCGGACAGTAACACCGGGGAGCTGTTTTTT. This translates into CAGSDSNTGELFF.

The chain couples TRBV11-2 to TRBJ2-7; TRBD2 matches 13 bases. This CDR3 is built from 16 residues. Germline assignment: CDR1 SGHAT and CDR2 FQNNGV. J was trimmed by 4 bases and V by 3 bases; bases with no gene match: 6. The CDR3 DNA sequence: TGTGCCAGCAGCTTCCCCGGGACTAGCGGGGTTTACGAGCAGTACTTC. Its protein is CASSFPGTSGVYEQYF.

The chain combines TRBV2 with TRBJ1-1; D is perhaps TRBD1 (5 bases). V lost 6 bases and J 5 bases, leaving 13 bases between the germline ends. This CDR3 contains 13 residues. Per germline, CDR1 SNHLY and CDR2 FYNNEI. Written as DNA, the CDR3 is TGTGCCAGCAGCGGGACCCAACGTACTGAAGCTTTCTTT. Translation gives CASSGTQRTEAFF. The whole variable domain, remainder taken from reference TRBV2 and TRBJ1-1, is EPEVTQTPSHQVTQMGQEVILRCVPISNHLYFYWYRQILGQKVEFLVSFYNNEISEKSEIFDDQFSVERPDGSNFTLKIRSTKLEDSAMYFCASSGTQRTEAFFGQGTRLTVV.